One sample yielded the 8 T cell receptor beta chains listed below, sequenced in a study of blood T cell repertoires in COVID-19. Repertoires were generated with immunoSEQ multiplex PCR, while TCRdb's copy carries only in-frame clones and drops some. The table shows tens of thousands of clones, with around 81% occurring only once. Sequencing was done on a sample of peripheral blood. These receptors originate from a human donor in a cohort sampled during active COVID-19.

The chain links TRBV7-2 to TRBJ2-1, with D unclear. The CDR3 totals 12 residues. Trimming stripped 2 bases from V and 12 bases from J, with 11 bases between. Looked up from germline, CDR1 is SGHTA and CDR2 is FQGNSA. CDR3 sequence (DNA): TGTGCCAGCAGCTTAATTAAGCTGTGGCAGTTCTTC. It encodes CASSLIKLWQFF. Combining the CDR3 with reference TRBV7-2 and TRBJ2-1 gives the whole variable domain GAGVSQSPSNKVTEKGKDVELRCDPISGHTALYWYRQSLGQGLEFLIYFQGNSAPDKSGLPSDRFSAERTGGSVSTLTIQRTQQEDSAVYLCASSLIKLWQFFGPGTRLTVL.

The V and J genes are TRBV21-1 and TRBJ2-2; the D call TRBD1 from the table was never checked on the DNA. TRBV21-1 is a documented pseudogene. The CDR3 is 15 residues long. CDR3 residues: CASSPYRENTGELFF. The CDR3 coding sequence is TGTGCCAGCAGCCCCTACAGGGAAAACACCGGGGAGCTGTTTTTT.

This chain links TRBV6-5 with TRBJ2-7, with 7 bases matching TRBD2. Losses at the gene ends were 6 bases for V and 4 bases for J; bases not matched to a gene: 9. CDR1 is MNHEY, CDR2 SVGAGI, per germline. This CDR3 contains 14 residues. In DNA, the CDR3 is TGTGCCAGCAGCCCAGGCGGGAGAGCTTACGAGCAGTACGTC. Protein: CASSPGGRAYEQYV.

The V and J genes are TRBV7-2 and TRBJ2-5; 9 nucleotides agree with TRBD1. The CDR3 runs to 14 residues. CDR1 and CDR2 (germline): SGHTA, FQGNSA. Trimming removed 5 bases from V and 5 bases from J; junction bases left unmatched: 6. DNA for the CDR3: TGTGCCAGCAGCCTCGGGACAGGGCCGGAGACCCAGTACTTC. Translation gives CASSLGTGPETQYF. Full variable domain (outside the CDR3, taken from reference TRBV7-2 and TRBJ2-5): GAGVSQSPSNKVTEKGKDVELRCDPISGHTALYWYRQSLGQGLEFLIYFQGNSAPDKSGLPSDRFSAERTGGSVSTLTIQRTQQEDSAVYLCASSLGTGPETQYFGPGTRLLVL.

This chain connects TRBV12-5 to TRBJ1-2; 7 positions agree with TRBD1. Germline trimming cut 5 bases from V and 1 base from J; bases unmatched to any gene: 4. Germline CDR1 and CDR2: LGHNT and FRNRAP. The CDR3 consists of 14 residues. CDR3 loop: CASGPTGLNYGYTF. CDR3 DNA sequence: TGTGCTAGTGGTCCGACAGGGCTTAACTATGGCTACACCTTC. The variable domain in full, with the rest retrieved from reference TRBV12-5 and TRBJ1-2, is DARVTQTPRHKVTEMGQEVTMRCQPILGHNTVFWYRQTMMQGLELLAYFRNRAPLDDSGMPKDRFSAEMPDATLATLKIQPSEPRDSAVYFCASGPTGLNYGYTFGSGTRLTVV.

V gene TRBV14 combines with J gene TRBJ2-7; 7 positions agree with TRBD1. This CDR3 is 16 amino acids long. V shed 3 bases, J shed 0 bases, and the junction held 8 bases outside the gene matches. Germline V gene sequence: CDR1 SGHDN, CDR2 FVKESK. The CDR3 DNA reads TGTGCCAGCAGCCAGGAAGGGGGCGCACGCTCCTACGAGCAGTACTTC. Residues: CASSQEGGARSYEQYF.

This chain connects TRBV24-1 to TRBJ2-2, with D possibly matching TRBD2 (6 bases). Germline values: CDR1 KGHDR, CDR2 SFDVKD. The CDR3 spans 18 residues. Trimming shortened V by 3 bases and J by 2 bases, and 18 bases separated the two germline ends. For the CDR3, the DNA is TGTGCCACCAGTGATCCCCTTTGGAGGGAGGATAACACCGGGGAGCTGTTTTTT. Translation gives CATSDPLWREDNTGELFF.

The J gene is TRBJ2-3, the V gene TRBV19, with 9 bases aligning to TRBD1. The V and J ends lost 5 bases and 5 bases, in that order; junction bases with no gene match: 5. Germline V gene sequence: CDR1 LNHDA, CDR2 SQIVND (reference sequence). The CDR3 has 14 residues. CDR3 sequence (DNA): TGTGCCAGTAGTTCACAGGGGGCGGTAGATACGCAGTATTTT. Translation: CASSSQGAVDTQYF.